This is a list of T cell receptor beta chains from one sample in a study of regulatory T cells in long-lasting Graves disease. TCRdb recomputed calls from the multiplex PCR reads with MiXCR, one row per CDR3 protein. The sample lists about 660,000 distinct CDR3 sequences, approximately 29% occurring once. The sample here was peripheral blood mononuclear cells (PBMCs), taken when the disease was refractory, from a patient treated with antithyroid drugs. The receptors were sampled from a female donor with Graves disease. CDR3s include the opening cysteine and the closing phenylalanine or tryptophan. A D gene is named only where the DNA matches it firmly. Size tells how often a clone was seen (once, few, many) or the class of an expanded clone, and some rows leave it out.

D gene	clone size	V gene	J gene	CDR3 DNA	CDR3 protein
.	few	TRBV7-2	TRBJ1-1	TGTGCCACCCCTTCTAACACTGAAGCTTTCTTT	CATPSNTEAFF
.	many	TRBV12-3/TRBV12-4	TRBJ1-5	TGTGCCAGCAGTTTATGGGTGGGGCAGCCCCAGCATTTT	CASSLWVGQPQHF
TRBD1	few	TRBV27	TRBJ1-2	TGTGCCAGCAGTCCTGGCGGGACAGGGATCCACTTCTATGGCTACACCTTC	CASSPGGTGIHFYGYTF
.	few	TRBV10-2	TRBJ2-5	TGCGCCAGCAGAGGGCTGCGACAAGAGACCCAGTACTTC	CASRGLRQETQYF
.	many	TRBV12-3/TRBV12-4	TRBJ2-5	TGTGCCAACAACCCGGGTCGCCCGGTAGCGGTGCGGGAGACCCAGTACTTC	CANNPGRPVAVRETQYF
TRBD1	many	TRBV28	TRBJ1-6	TGTGCCAGCAGTTTAAATGGACAGGGTCGTTCACCCCTCCACTTT	CASSLNGQGRSPLHF
.	many	TRBV2	TRBJ2-6	TGTGCCAGCAGGCGACAGGAATCTGGGGCCAACGTCCTGACTTTC	CASRRQESGANVLTF
TRBD2	.	TRBV7-7	TRBJ2-2	TGTGCCAGCAGCTTACAGGTAGCGGGCTTGAACACCGGGGAGCTGTTTTTT	CASSLQVAGLNTGELFF
TRBD1	few	TRBV12-3/TRBV12-4	TRBJ2-2	TGTGCCAGCAGTTTAGTTTATGGACAGGGTCGCACCGGGGAGCTGTTTTTT	CASSLVYGQGRTGELFF
.	.	TRBV29-1	TRBJ1-2	TGCAGCGCTGACGGCACGGGCGGCTACACCTTC	CSADGTGGYTF
TRBD1	many	TRBV12-3/TRBV12-4	TRBJ1-5	TGTGCCAGCAGTTCCTCGCGGACAGGAGGTCATCAGCCCCAGCATTTT	CASSSSRTGGHQPQHF
.	.	TRBV28	TRBJ2-5	TGTGCCACCTCTCAGGGCGGCGAGGTCGAGACCCAGTACTTC	CATSQGGEVETQYF
TRBD1	.	TRBV7-9	TRBJ2-1	TGTGCCAGCAGCTTAGGATTGGGACAGGGCTCCAATGAGCAGTTCTTC	CASSLGLGQGSNEQFF
TRBD2	.	TRBV28	TRBJ2-7	TGTGCCAGCAGTTCCCCTGGCGGGAGTCTCCACGAGCAGTACTTC	CASSSPGGSLHEQYF
.	few	TRBV12-3/TRBV12-4	TRBJ1-2	TGTGCCAGCAGTTTAGACCCTCGCTCGGGAGGCTACACCTTC	CASSLDPRSGGYTF
TRBD1	.	TRBV2	TRBJ2-7	TGTGCCAGCAGTGCTCTGGACAGGGACTACGAGCAGTACTTC	CASSALDRDYEQYF
.	.	TRBV6-5	TRBJ1-2	TGTGCCAGCAGTTACTCGAACCCTGACTATGGCTACACCTTC	CASSYSNPDYGYTF
TRBD2	.	TRBV28	TRBJ2-5	TGTGCCAGCAGTTTTGGGCTAGCGGATCCCCAAGAGACCCAGTACTTC	CASSFGLADPQETQYF
.	many	TRBV28	TRBJ1-1	TGTGCCAGCAGGGCCCCGCGTGAAGCTTTCTTT	CASRAPREAFF
TRBD2	.	TRBV27	TRBJ2-5	TGTACCAGCAGTTTCCCACTAGCGGGGGCCCGGGAGACCCAGTACTTC	CTSSFPLAGARETQYF
TRBD1	.	TRBV2	TRBJ1-5	TGTGCCAGCAGGTACGGACAGGGTGGCCAGCCCCAGCATTTT	CASRYGQGGQPQHF
TRBD1	.	TRBV28	TRBJ2-2	TGTGCCAGCTTGGACAGGCAATACACCGGGGAGCTGTTTTTT	CASLDRQYTGELFF
.	.	TRBV7-2	TRBJ1-4	TGTGCCAGCAGCGTAGACTCCCCGCCAAGATGGGAAAAACTGTTTTTT	CASSVDSPPRWEKLFF
.	many	TRBV28	TRBJ1-5	TGTGCCAGCAGTTCAATAAATCAGCCCCAGCATTTT	CASSSINQPQHF
TRBD1	many	TRBV6-1	TRBJ1-1	TGTGCCAGCAGTCCTGGGACAGGGCTAACTTTCTTT	CASSPGTGLTFF
.	.	TRBV27	TRBJ1-2	TGTGCCAGCAGTTTTGTGGGTCCCAACTATGGCTACACCTTC	CASSFVGPNYGYTF
TRBD1	many	TRBV3-1	TRBJ2-5	TGTGCCAGCAGCCAGACAGGGGGAGAGACCCAGTACTTC	CASSQTGGETQYF
TRBD1	.	TRBV7-9	TRBJ1-1	TGTGCCAGCAGCCAGACAAGGACAGGTCGTGAAGCTTTCTTT	CASSQTRTGREAFF
.	many	TRBV27	TRBJ1-6	TGTGCCAGCAGTTTGGACAGCGCCAGCTCCTATAATTCACCCCTCCACTTT	CASSLDSASSYNSPLHF
.	.	TRBV30	TRBJ2-5	TGTGCCTCCGAGAGGCAGTCCCAAGAGACCCAGTACTTC	CASERQSQETQYF
.	.	TRBV5-1	TRBJ1-4	TGCGCCAGCAGCCCGGACGGAGACATTGGGGAAAAACTGTTTTTT	CASSPDGDIGEKLFF
.	many	TRBV2	TRBJ1-6	TGTGCCAGCAGTGACTGGCAGGGAGACTCACCCCTCCACTTT	CASSDWQGDSPLHF
.	.	TRBV6-1	TRBJ2-7	TGTGCCAGTGAACTTAGGACCAGGAGCTCCTACGAGCAGTACTTC	CASELRTRSSYEQYF